The 20 T cell receptor beta chains below come from one sample, sequenced in a study of beta chain features in type 1 diabetes. The study, taken as a whole, reports: A moderate, significant TCRB CDR3 shortening appeared in type 1 diabetes across four CD4+ subsets.

Since all of the isolated RNA was reverse transcribed, expressed TCRB transcripts were what got sequenced. The table came from immunoSEQ multiplex PCR; TCRdb's copy has only in-frame clones and leaves some out. The data hold approximately 14,000 clones, with roughly 60% observed a single time. The antigens these receptors bind are not known. The specimen sequenced was stem cell memory CD4+ T cells from blood. The receptor set was obtained from a woman aged 18-35 years with type 1 diabetes.

The J gene is TRBJ1-6, the V gene TRBV7-9; D unclear. The CDR3 consists of 13 residues. CDR1 is SEHNR, CDR2 FQNEAQ, per germline (reference sequence). With 7 bases removed from V and 5 bases from J, the gap between germline ends came to 9 bases. This chain's CDR3 is CASMKQDNSPLHF. The CDR3 nucleotides read TGTGCCAGCATGAAGCAGGATAATTCACCCCTCCACTTT.

The genes are TRBV28 and TRBJ2-7; 10 bases agree with TRBD1. V lost 5 bases, J lost 9 bases, and 7 bases stayed unmatched. Per germline, CDR1 MDHEN and CDR2 SYDVKM. This CDR3 has 13 amino acids. The CDR3 here is CASSPGQGLGQYF. The CDR3 DNA follows: TGTGCCAGCAGTCCGGGACAGGGGTTAGGGCAGTACTTC.

This sequence joins TRBV11-3 and TRBJ2-2; a possible D gene is TRBD2 (6 bases). The CDR3 consists of 13 residues. V shed 3 bases and J shed 8 bases, with 10 bases lying between them. The germline gives CDR1 SGHNT, CDR2 YENEEA. The CDR3 nucleotides are TGTGCCAGCAGCTTGGAGGGGCCAGGGGAGCTGTTTTTT. It is translated as CASSLEGPGELFF.

This clone was picked up a small number of times. The rearrangement links TRBV7-3 to TRBJ2-1, with a possible D match to TRBD2 (6 bases). Deletions cut 4 bases from V and 8 bases from J, with 12 bases between. Germline-derived CDR1 and CDR2 are SGHTA and FQGTGA. The CDR3 loop spans 13 amino acids. The CDR3: CASSSGLRDEQFF. In DNA form, the CDR3 reads TGTGCCAGCAGCTCGGGACTTCGGGATGAGCAGTTCTTC. Variable domain in full (rest from reference TRBV7-3 and TRBJ2-1): GAGVSQTPSNKVTEKGKYVELRCDPISGHTALYWYRQSLGQGPEFLIYFQGTGAADDSGLPNDRFFAVRPEGSVSTLKIQRTERGDSAVYLCASSSGLRDEQFFGPGTRLTVL.

V gene TRBV11-3 combines with J gene TRBJ2-3; D is uncertain. This CDR3 has 14 residues. Germline lookup yields CDR1 SGHNT and CDR2 YENEEA. The V and J ends lost 1 base and 3 bases respectively, with 8 bases between them. CDR3 region: CASSLGRATDTQYF. DNA for the CDR3: TGTGCCAGCAGCTTAGGGCGAGCGACAGATACGCAGTATTTT.

The chain employs TRBV5-6 and TRBJ2-1; 10 bases are a match to TRBD2. Germline values: CDR1 SGHDT, CDR2 YYEEEE. Germline trimming cut 4 bases from V and 4 bases from J; bases unmatched to any gene: 2. There are 14 residues in the CDR3. In DNA form, the CDR3 reads TGTGCCAGCAGCGCAGCGGGGGGGTACAATGAGCAGTTCTTC. Its protein is CASSAAGGYNEQFF.

The V call is TRBV4-3, the J call TRBJ2-7; possible D gene TRBD1, 5 bases. V gave up 0 bases and J gave up 2 bases, with 8 bases separating them. The CDR3 spans 14 residues. Germline CDR1 and CDR2: LGHNA and YSLEER. The CDR3 region is CASSQDKGTYEQYF. CDR3 DNA: TGCGCCAGCAGCCAAGATAAGGGGACCTACGAGCAGTACTTC.

As regards this clone: Its ends do not fully match the called genes, so a read error is possible. V is TRBV7-7 and J is TRBJ2-5; tentative D call: TRBD1 (6 bases). Germline V lookup: CDR1 SSHAT, CDR2 FNYEAQ (reference sequence). This CDR3 region has 16 residues. The CDR3 spells CASSLGRLVGAETQYF. CDR3 DNA: TGTGCTAGCAGCTTAGGCCGCCTAGTGGGGGCGGAGACCCAGTACTTC.

This clone came up a few times. The gene calls are TRBV5-4 and TRBJ2-1; 8 nucleotides align to TRBD2. V lost 4 bases, J lost 1 base, and 10 bases stayed unmatched. The CDR3 is 17 residues long. Germline lookup yields CDR1 SGHNT and CDR2 YYREEE (reference sequence). The CDR3 region is CASSPTGGLLSYNEQFF. In nucleotides, the CDR3 is TGTGCCAGCAGCCCTACGGGGGGGCTCCTTTCCTACAATGAGCAGTTCTTC. Full variable domain (rest looked up from reference TRBV5-4 and TRBJ2-1): ETGVTQSPTHLIKTRGQQVTLRCSSQSGHNTVSWYQQALGQGPQFIFQYYREEENGRGNFPPRFSGLQFPNYSSELNVNALELDDSALYLCASSPTGGLLSYNEQFFGPGTRLTVL.

The chain couples TRBV6-5 to TRBJ2-3, with a weak D call TRBD2 (6 bases). Trimming stripped 0 bases from V and 5 bases from J, with 15 bases between. Germline CDR1 MNHEY, CDR2 SVGAGI. The CDR3 is 16 residues long. The CDR3 region has the DNA TGTGCCAGCAGTTACTCGGGAGGAGGGATCGGAGATACGCAGTATTTT. This translates into CASSYSGGGIGDTQYF.

The V call is TRBV11-2, the J call TRBJ2-7; perhaps TRBD1 as D (6 bases). The germline V gene has CDR1 SGHAT and CDR2 FQNNGV. Trimming left V 3 bases short and J 5 bases short, with 14 bases between. This CDR3 contains 14 residues. The CDR3 region is CASSFNSGQHEQYF. CDR3 nucleotides: TGTGCCAGCAGCTTCAACTCTGGACAGCACGAGCAGTACTTC.

Only one count was recorded for this clone. This rearrangement joins TRBV5-4 to TRBJ2-3, with D maybe TRBD2 (6 bases). The CDR3 spans 15 residues. The ends were cut back, 2 bases at V and 1 base at J, with 11 bases in the middle. The germline gives CDR1 SGHNT, CDR2 YYREEE (reference sequence). The CDR3 sequence is CASSLPGVRTDTQYF. In DNA, the CDR3 is TGTGCCAGCAGCTTACCGGGAGTCCGCACAGATACGCAGTATTTT.

The chain carries TRBV5-1 and TRBJ1-5, with 7 bases fitting TRBD1. This CDR3 has 13 residues. Trimming cost V 4 bases and J 5 bases; bases outside gene matches: 3. CDR1 SGHRS and CDR2 YFSETQ come from the germline V gene. The CDR3 DNA sequence: TGCGCCAGCAGCGCTGACAGGGATCAGCCCCAGCATTTT. Protein product: CASSADRDQPQHF.

The rearrangement joins TRBV4-3 to TRBJ2-1; D may be TRBD2 (5 bases). CDR1 is LGHNA, CDR2 YSLEER, per germline. The CDR3 length is 16 residues. The V end lost 0 bases, the J end lost 7 bases, and 16 bases lay between the germline ends. CDR3: CASSQDGWTYGNEQFF. CDR3 in DNA: TGCGCCAGCAGCCAAGATGGCTGGACTTACGGGAATGAGCAGTTCTTC.

V is TRBV11-2 and J is TRBJ1-1, with unresolved D. CDR3 size: 14 residues. Trimming took off 1 base at V and 6 bases at J, with 12 bases between the two ends. From germline, CDR1 is SGHAT and CDR2 FQNNGV. The CDR3 nucleotides are TGTGCCAGCAGCTTAGTTCTCTTTACGGCTGAAGCTTTCTTT. This sequence encodes CASSLVLFTAEAFF. Together with reference TRBV11-2 and TRBJ1-1, the CDR3 gives the full variable domain: EAGVAQSPRYKIIEKRQSVAFWCNPISGHATLYWYQQILGQGPKLLIQFQNNGVVDDSQLPKDRFSAERLKGVDSTLKIQPAKLEDSAVYLCASSLVLFTAEAFFGQGTRLTVV.

This clone was observed a handful of times. This sequence joins TRBV6-1 and TRBJ2-5; 7 bases align to TRBD2. V was pared by 5 bases and J by 5 bases, with 8 bases of the junction left unmatched. The CDR3 loop spans 14 amino acids. Germline CDR1 and CDR2: MNHNS and SASEGT. CDR3 DNA sequence: TGTGCCAGCAGTTCCGGCCAAGCGGGGGAGACCCAGTACTTC. Its protein product is CASSSGQAGETQYF.

The CDR3 spells CASSSGQGTHEQYF. The CDR3 DNA sequence: TGTGCCAGCAGTTCCGGACAGGGGACCCACGAGCAGTACTTC. The gene calls are TRBV28 and TRBJ2-7, with 9 bases identical to TRBD1. V lost 4 bases to trimming and J lost 5 bases; unmatched junction nucleotides: 6. Germline loops: CDR1 MDHEN, CDR2 SYDVKM. The length of the CDR3 is 14 residues.

The chain recombines TRBV5-6 with TRBJ1-2; TRBD1 matches at 7 bases. The CDR3 spans 18 residues. V shed 4 bases and J 6 bases; nucleotides not matched to a gene: 21. CDR1 and CDR2 from the germline V gene are SGHDT and YYEEEE. CDR3 sequence reads: CASSRLGVGRDSWDGYTF. CDR3 bases: TGTGCCAGCAGCCGATTGGGCGTGGGCCGGGACAGCTGGGATGGCTACACCTTC.

The J gene is TRBJ2-7, the V gene TRBV5-6; 8 bases agree with TRBD2. Germline CDR1 is SGHDT and CDR2 is YYEEEE. The CDR3 covers 15 residues. Unmatched junction bases numbered 8, after V lost 5 bases and J lost 1 base. CDR3 residues: CASSPGTSLSYEQYF. The CDR3 bases are TGTGCCAGCAGTCCCGGGACTAGTTTATCCTACGAGCAGTACTTC.

The CDR3 DNA follows: TGTGCCAGCAGCTTAGAAGGGGGCAGGGAGCAGTTCTTC. Its protein is CASSLEGGREQFF. The J gene is TRBJ2-1, the V gene TRBV11-3, with 7 bases matching TRBD1. The germline CDR1 and CDR2 sequences are SGHNT and YENEEA. This CDR3 contains 13 residues. Germline trimming cut 0 bases from V and 10 bases from J; bases unmatched to any gene: 3. Based on the CDR3 plus reference TRBV11-3 and TRBJ2-1, the full variable domain is EAGVVQSPRYKIIEKKQPVAFWCNPISGHNTLYWYLQNLGQGPELLIRYENEEAVDDSQLPKDRFSAERLKGVDSTLKIQPAELGDSAVYLCASSLEGGREQFFGPGTRLTVL.